This entry is about one T cell receptor (beta chain). Its antigen is unidentified. From germline, CDR1 is SGDLS and CDR2 YYNGEE. The V end was cut by 1 base, the J end by 6 bases, with 10 bases between. The CDR3 has 14 amino acids. This sample stems from a study of cytomegalovirus exposure and HLA in healthy donors. Generated by immunoSEQ multiplex PCR, the TCRdb table keeps only in-frame clones and is missing some. The sample has approximately 160,000 clones; about 85% are singletons. Study observations and caveats: Researchers reported that a few CMV-associated chains were confirmed in vitro as CMV antigen-specific.

The roughly 120-subject validation cohort, separate from the approximately 640-subject first cohort, included the donors. The sample was PBMCs. This sequence was found in a young man in good health and CMV-seropositive. This chain connects TRBV9 to TRBJ2-2; weak D call: TRBD2 (5 bases). The CDR3: CASSVSLAPGELFF. The CDR3 region has the DNA TGTGCCAGCAGCGTAAGTCTAGCCCCCGGGGAGCTGTTTTTT.